The 9 T cell receptor beta chains reported below all come from one sample, sequenced in a study of long-term antiretroviral therapy in people with HIV. Survey-level resolution applied to immunoSEQ assay v3.0. Data came from immunoSEQ multiplex PCR; TCRdb stores just in-frame clones and leaves some out. The sample lists roughly 40,000 clones; more than 80% were seen once. The sequenced sample was unsorted PBMCs, obtained 3.1 years after starting antiretroviral therapy. These receptors all stem from a woman between 50 and 59 years old with HIV.

The genes are TRBV5-1 and TRBJ2-7; 11 bases are a match to TRBD1. CDR3 length: 14 residues. Trimming cost V 4 bases and J 6 bases; bases outside gene matches: 6. Per the germline V gene, CDR1 is SGHRS and CDR2 is YFSETQ. The CDR3 loop is CASSQGQGGVEQYF. CDR3 DNA sequence: TGCGCCAGCAGCCAGGGACAGGGGGGGGTCGAGCAGTACTTC.

The V gene is TRBV10-3, the J gene TRBJ1-5; D is undetermined. This CDR3 comprises 14 residues. Trimming removed 3 bases from V and 6 bases from J, with 12 bases in between. CDR1 is ENHRY and CDR2 is SYGVKD in the germline V gene. The CDR3 nucleotides read TGTGCCATCAGTGAAGAGTACCGGGGTCAGCCCCAGCATTTT. Translation gives CAISEEYRGQPQHF.

The gene calls are TRBV7-3 and TRBJ1-1; D gene ambiguous. V lost 2 bases to trimming and J lost 1 base, with 5 bases between them. Germline V CDR1 and CDR2: SGHTA, FQGTGA. This CDR3 has 13 residues. In DNA form, the CDR3 reads TGTGCCAGCAGCTTAGGGAAGAACACTGAAGCTTTCTTT. Its protein product is CASSLGKNTEAFF. Drawing the rest from reference TRBV7-3 and TRBJ1-1, the complete variable domain is GAGVSQTPSNKVTEKGKYVELRCDPISGHTALYWYRQSLGQGPEFLIYFQGTGAADDSGLPNDRFFAVRPEGSVSTLKIQRTERGDSAVYLCASSLGKNTEAFFGQGTRLTVV.

This chain joins TRBV29-1 and TRBJ2-3, with D perhaps TRBD1 or TRBD2 (7 bases each). Trimming cost V 8 bases and J 7 bases, with 22 bases left between them. Per germline, CDR1 SQVTM and CDR2 ANQGSEA. This CDR3 comprises 14 residues. The CDR3 loop is CSYRRGDSLNTQYF. CDR3 bases: TGCAGCTACCGACGGGGGGACAGTTTAAATACGCAGTATTTT.

In DNA form, the CDR3 reads TGTGCCTGGAGTGAGCTTACGCAGTATTTT. As protein: CAWSELTQYF. J is TRBJ2-3 and V is TRBV30; D not certain. Between the trimmed V and J ends, which lost 1 base and 8 bases, there was a span of 4 bases. The CDR3 runs to 10 residues. Per the germline V gene, CDR1 is GTSNPN and CDR2 is SVGIG (reference sequence).

The J gene is TRBJ2-2, the V gene TRBV7-9; a possible D gene is TRBD2 (6 bases). The V gene's germline CDR1 is SEHNR and CDR2 FQNEAQ (reference sequence). This CDR3 has 15 amino acids. Trimming stripped 3 bases from V and 7 bases from J, with 15 bases between. The CDR3 nucleotides are TGTGCCAGCAGCTTGGACCCTTCGCGGGGCGGGGAGCTGTTTTTT. This translates into CASSLDPSRGGELFF.

V usage is TRBV5-6 and J usage is TRBJ1-3; D not resolved. The CDR3 is 14 amino acids. Germline lookup yields CDR1 SGHDT and CDR2 YYEEEE. Trimming removed 4 bases at V and 4 bases at J, with 12 bases between. The CDR3 is CASSPSGGGNTIYF. The DNA for the CDR3 is TGTGCCAGCAGCCCCTCGGGTGGAGGAAACACCATATATTTT.

This clone was recorded once. J is TRBJ2-5 and V is TRBV2, with D hard to call. The CDR3 runs 12 residues. Trimming took 6 bases from V and 1 from J, leaving 6 bases between them. The germline V gene has CDR1 SNHLY and CDR2 FYNNEI. The CDR3 nucleotides are TGTGCCAGCAGCCAGCTCCAAGAGACCCAGTACTTC. Protein product: CASSQLQETQYF. The full variable domain, with the rest looked up from reference TRBV2 and TRBJ2-5, is EPEVTQTPSHQVTQMGQEVILRCVPISNHLYFYWYRQILGQKVEFLVSFYNNEISEKSEIFDDQFSVERPDGSNFTLKIRSTKLEDSAMYFCASSQLQETQYFGPGTRLLVL.

V is TRBV5-1 and J is TRBJ2-1; D remains unclear. This CDR3 has 15 amino acids. V was shortened by 0 bases and J by 6 bases, with 13 bases between the two germline ends. From germline, CDR1 is SGHRS and CDR2 YFSETQ. DNA of the CDR3: TGCGCCAGCAGCTTGGACATCGCGGCAGCCAATGAGCAGTTCTTC. Translation: CASSLDIAAANEQFF.